This T cell receptor (beta chain) was obtained from a study of CD8 T cells in ankylosing spondylitis. The sample holds many counts of this clonotype. Its antigen is not identified. Study conclusions and caveats: There was reportedly significant enrichment of clones that were disease-linked in matched ankylosing spondylitis synovial fluid.

The length of the CDR3 is 15 residues. The germline gives CDR1 SGDLS, CDR2 YYNGEE. After removal of 3 bases from V and 5 bases from J, the junction contained 10 bases not matched to a gene. Using its own MiXCR run on the 5' RACE reads, TCRdb lists one record per CDR3 protein. Found here are fewer than 200,000 distinct CDR3 sequences, around a tenth of them singletons; the top ten hold roughly 15%. The sequencing input was blood, either unsorted or a sorted T cell fraction (not recorded which). This clonotype was obtained from a female donor with ankylosing spondylitis or in good health (not recorded which). The V and J genes are TRBV9 and TRBJ2-7, with 8 bases lining up with TRBD2. The CDR3 DNA is TGTGCCAGCAGCGCAAGCGGGAGTGGGGGTAACGAGCAGTACTTC. Protein product: CASSASGSGGNEQYF.